Described below is a single T cell receptor (beta chain) sequence and its context. Its antigen target is currently unknown. Per-base quality was not reported, and no clone a single base away is much larger than it. Whole blood was collected in K2EDTA tubes by collaborating institutions according to the institutions' own protocols. For TCRbeta analysis, collaborators shipped samples as frozen whole blood, isolated PBMCs, or DNA extracted from either of those sample types. The record originates from a study of blood T cell repertoires in COVID-19 (dated by TCRdb to 2018 to 2020). Study-level background: Samples covering the acute and convalescent phases of COVID-19 were provided by collaborators in the United States, Italy and Spain. The material from the prospective study consisted of cDNA or gDNA derived from T cells, B-cell-depleted T cells, or PBMCs. Subjects who had been exposed to COVID-19, were actively infected with it, or had recovered from it provided the deeply sampled blood TCRbeta repertoires that made up the dataset. A freely available public database, intended as a resource for researchers studying the immune response to SARS-CoV-2, is where the repertoires were released. Samples came from the ongoing ImmuneRACE study (first 160 participants) plus 1,254 subjects from 6 global collaborators. The sample metadata nearly always contained a de-identified subject ID, COVID-19 status, age in years and sex. HLA class I and class II types, where available, came from metadata supplied by the sample provider rather than from assay-based typing.

The cysteine opens and the phenylalanine closes a CDR3 of 12 amino acids. The sequence is cut down to CDR3 DNA, 36 bases in frame from base 1. Trimming at the junction amounts to 5 bases on V and 8 bases on J, and the germline ends lie 12 bases apart. The germline V gene (reference sequence) supplies CDR1 SEHNR and CDR2 FQNEAQ. What the research found in general, with its limitations: The amount of clinical and demographic metadata varied by source and participant and was provided uncurated.

TCRbeta CDR3 regions were amplified from genomic DNA using the immunoSEQ Assay, a bias-controlled multiplex PCR. The original methods were these. The number of nucleated cells in each sample was estimated by amplification of reference gene primers within the assay. To quantify the absolute abundance of each unique TCRbeta CDR3 rearrangement, sequence reads were collapsed and filtered. For each sample, productive Simpson clonality was calculated as the square root of Simpson's diversity index over productive rearrangements. TCRdb obtained this table from immuneACCESS and retained in-frame rearrangements with V and J assigned. These tables miss some clones; where compared with another copy, unresolved V genes account for less than half of the shortfall, and the remainder is unexplained. From that table come the V and J calls and clone size; the DNA was used to work out D and trimming. Recorded for this sample are about 330,000 clones; approximately 88% of them occurred a single time. The top ten hold more than 3% of the sample.

The TCR sequence derives from a woman aged 45 to 65 with active or convalescent COVID-19. Recombination linked TRBV7-9 to TRBJ1-2; TRBD1 is a possible D gene, resting on 6 matching bases. Input material: peripheral blood. CDR3 sequence: CASSLSQGGYTF. The nucleotide sequence is given as TGTGCCAGCAGCCTAAGCCAGGGGGGCTACACCTTC.